The 7 T cell receptor beta chains listed next were all sequenced from one sample in a study of regulatory T cells in long-lasting Graves disease. Researchers made TCR beta libraries by using iRepertoire HTBI primers and running Arm-PCR on CDR3 regions. TCRdb re-derived calls from the multiplex PCR reads in MiXCR, one entry per CDR3 protein. The sample yields around 400,000 distinct CDR3 sequences, approximately 10% seen once. Time point indicated: newly diagnosed GD, antithyroid drugs for less than 3 months. The TCR library was made from RNA extracted from PBMCs. These data were likewise used in another study, on T cells in Graves' hyperthyroidism and ophthalmopathy.

The sequenced sample was peripheral blood mononuclear cells (PBMCs), obtained at new diagnosis, from a patient treated with antithyroid drugs. The receptors stem from a young woman with Graves disease.

Points on this clonotype: A far larger clone is only one base removed, so a read error is likely. J is TRBJ1-5 and V is TRBV18; D is unclear. The germline V gene encodes CDR1 KGHSH and CDR2 LQKENI. The CDR3 totals 17 residues. V lost 8 bases to trimming and J lost 4 bases, with 24 bases between them. DNA for the CDR3: TGTGCCAGCAGCCAAGTGGGCTGGGTCTACCAAAATCAGCCCCAGCATTTT. Its translation is CASSQVGWVYQNQPQHF.

This clonotype was detected ten times or more. J is TRBJ1-1 and V is TRBV5-1; a possible D gene is TRBD1 (5 bases). V lost 4 bases and J lost 1, with 11 bases in between. The CDR3 covers 14 residues. Germline CDR1 is SGHRS and CDR2 is YFSETQ. CDR3 loop: CASSGRAGNTEAFF. The CDR3 region has the DNA TGCGCCAGCAGCGGCAGGGCAGGGAACACTGAAGCTTTCTTT. The full variable domain, rest sourced from reference TRBV5-1 and TRBJ1-1, is KAGVTQTPRYLIKTRGQQVTLSCSPISGHRSVSWYQQTPGQGLQFLFEYFSETQRNKGNFPGRFSGRQFSNSRSEMNVSTLELGDSALYLCASSGRAGNTEAFFGQGTRLTVV.

The chain has TRBV25-1 and TRBJ2-2; D might be TRBD2 (5 bases). The CDR3 is 13 amino acids. Germline V lookup: CDR1 MGHDK, CDR2 SYGVNS. Trimming removed 7 bases from V and 0 bases from J, with 6 bases in between. The CDR3 DNA reads as TGTGCCAGCAAGGGAGCGAACACCGGGGAGCTGTTTTTT. It specifies CASKGANTGELFF.

This clonotype was counted at least ten times. This rearrangement joins TRBV4-1 to TRBJ1-2; D gene unclear. The CDR3 extends over 13 amino acids. Per germline, CDR1 MGHRA and CDR2 YSYEKL. Trimming removed 5 bases at V and 5 bases at J, with 12 bases between. For the CDR3, the DNA is TGCGCCAGCAGCGCGAGCGGGGTGTATGGCTACACCTTC. Translating it yields CASSASGVYGYTF.

This clonotype was detected ten times or more. The chain is built from TRBV13 and TRBJ1-2; D call uncertain. The CDR3 runs 9 residues. CDR1 PRHDT and CDR2 FYEKMQ come from the germline V gene (reference sequence). V lost 5 bases and J lost 13, with 8 bases in between. The DNA for the CDR3 is TGTGCCAGCAGCCCCCCCCCCACCTTC. Protein: CASSPPPTF.

This clonotype was counted many times. This chain links TRBV20-1 with TRBJ2-3; D call uncertain. This CDR3 is built from 12 residues. Germline assignment: CDR1 DFQATT and CDR2 SNEGSKA (reference sequence). Trimming pared 1 base from V and 5 bases from J, leaving 7 bases between. The chain's CDR3 is CSARAVGDTQYF. The CDR3 DNA reads TGCAGTGCTAGAGCAGTAGGAGATACGCAGTATTTT.

In this sample, this clonotype turned up a few times. The V and J genes are TRBV19 and TRBJ2-3; tentatively, D is TRBD1 (6 bases). The V gene lost 5 bases and the J gene lost 3 bases, with 18 bases spanning the gap. CDR1 LNHDA and CDR2 SQIVND come from the germline V gene (reference sequence). The CDR3 extends over 16 amino acids. The CDR3, as DNA: TGTGCCAGTAGTCCCCCCATCGGCACAGGGACAGATACGCAGTATTTT. It encodes CASSPPIGTGTDTQYF.